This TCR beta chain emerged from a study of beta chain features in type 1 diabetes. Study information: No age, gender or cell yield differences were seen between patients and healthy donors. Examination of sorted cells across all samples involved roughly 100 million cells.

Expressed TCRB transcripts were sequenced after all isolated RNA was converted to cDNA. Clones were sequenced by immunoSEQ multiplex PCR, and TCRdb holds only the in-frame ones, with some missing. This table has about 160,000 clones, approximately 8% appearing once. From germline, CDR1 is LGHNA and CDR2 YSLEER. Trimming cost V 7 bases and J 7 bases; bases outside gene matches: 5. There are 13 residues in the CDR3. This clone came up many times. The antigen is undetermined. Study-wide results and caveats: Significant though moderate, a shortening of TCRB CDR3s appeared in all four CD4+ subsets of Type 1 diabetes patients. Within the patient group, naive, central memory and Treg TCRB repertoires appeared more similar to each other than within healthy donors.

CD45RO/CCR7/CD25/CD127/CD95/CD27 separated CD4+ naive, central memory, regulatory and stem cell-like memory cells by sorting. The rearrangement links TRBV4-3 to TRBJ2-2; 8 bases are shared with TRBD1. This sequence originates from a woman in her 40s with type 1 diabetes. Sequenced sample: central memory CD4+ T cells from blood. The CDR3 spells CASTDRGLGELFF. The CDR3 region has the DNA TGCGCCAGCACCGACAGGGGACTCGGGGAGCTGTTTTTT.